A selection of T cell receptor beta chains follows, all from one sample in a study of CXCR3 chemokines and chemotherapy response in bladder cancer. Each CDR3 protein gets one entry after TCRdb re-called the PCR reads with MiXCR. In the table there are several thousand distinct CDR3 sequences, about 15% of which are singletons. The sample here was taken from a patient whose treatment included neoadjuvant chemotherapy. The receptor source for this set is a human donor with bladder cancer that responded to neoadjuvant chemotherapy. CDR3s include the opening cysteine and the closing phenylalanine or tryptophan. A D gene is named only where the DNA matches it firmly. For some rows the clone size is stated as once, few or many, or as a class when expanded; others skip it.

j_call | v_call | d_call | clone_size | cdr3_nt | cdr3_aa
TRBJ2-1 | TRBV10-3 | NA | medium-sized | TGTGCCATCAGTGACCCTAGCGACAATGAGCAGTTCTTC | CAISDPSDNEQFF
TRBJ2-6 | TRBV5-6 | NA | NA | TGTGCCAGCAGCTCCCTCCCATCTGGGGCCAACGTCCTGACTTTC | CASSSLPSGANVLTF
TRBJ1-6 | TRBV7-9 | NA | many | TGTGCCAGCAGCTTAGCGGGGGGCAGAGGTCATTCACCCCTCCACTTT | CASSLAGGRGHSPLHF
TRBJ1-3 | TRBV12-3/TRBV12-4 | TRBD1 | few | TGTGCCAGCACCTTGAGGGACAGGGTCTCTGGAAACACCATATATTTT | CASTLRDRVSGNTIYF
TRBJ1-3 | TRBV27 | NA | many | TGTGCCAGCAGTTTATATGGACTGCCGACCTCTGGAAACACCATATATTTT | CASSLYGLPTSGNTIYF
TRBJ2-1 | TRBV6-2/TRBV6-3 | TRBD2 | large | TGTGCCAGCAGTTCCCGACTAGCGGTTACCTACAATGAGCAGTTCTTC | CASSSRLAVTYNEQFF
TRBJ2-1 | TRBV19 | TRBD1 | medium-sized | TGTGCCAGTACTCGCCGGGACAGGGGGCTTTCCTACAATGAGCAGTTCTTC | CASTRRDRGLSYNEQFF
TRBJ2-1 | TRBV7-9 | TRBD1 | many | TGTGCCAGCAGCTTAAGTGGTTGGCGGGACAGGGAAAACAATGAGCAGTTCTTC | CASSLSGWRDRENNEQFF
TRBJ2-1 | TRBV30 | TRBD2 | many | TGTGCCTGGAGTGCGGGACTAGTTACCGATGAGCAGTTCTTC | CAWSAGLVTDEQFF
TRBJ2-7 | TRBV14 | TRBD1 | few | TGTGCCAGCAGCCGGGCGGACAGGGGGACCTCCTACGAGCAGTACTTC | CASSRADRGTSYEQYF
TRBJ1-1 | TRBV29-1 | TRBD1 | medium-sized | TGCAGCGTTGACAAACAGGGGAATGAAGCTTTCTTT | CSVDKQGNEAFF
TRBJ2-6 | TRBV19 | TRBD1 | NA | TGTGCCAGTAGTAAGCGGGGACAGGGGGCGCGGACTGGGGCCAACGTCCTGACTTTC | CASSKRGQGARTGANVLTF
TRBJ2-2 | TRBV2 | NA | NA | TGTGCCAGCAGGACGACGGTGAACACCGGGGAGCTGTTTTTT | CASRTTVNTGELFF
TRBJ2-1 | TRBV20-1 | TRBD2 | few | TGCAGTGCACACGGGACTAGCGGGTACAATGAGCAGTTCTTC | CSAHGTSGYNEQFF
TRBJ2-5 | TRBV6-1 | TRBD2 | medium-sized | TGTGCCAGCAGAGGACTAGCGGGAGGAGAGGGGCAAGCGGAGACCCAGTACTTC | CASRGLAGGEGQAETQYF
TRBJ2-7 | TRBV13 | NA | NA | TGTGCCAGCAGCTCCCCGACTAGCTCCTACGAGCAGTACTTC | CASSSPTSSYEQYF
TRBJ1-5 | TRBV7-2 | NA | medium-sized | TGTGCCAGCAGCTTAGGGGGGAAAACGGAGGGACTCAATCAGCCCCAGCATTTT | CASSLGGKTEGLNQPQHF
TRBJ1-1 | TRBV29-1 | NA | medium-sized | TGCAGCGTTTGGACGGATGAAGCTTTCTTT | CSVWTDEAFF
TRBJ2-5 | TRBV14 | NA | NA | TGTGCCAGCCGCAGGGGATCCTGGGAGACCCAGTACTTC | CASRRGSWETQYF
TRBJ1-2 | TRBV27 | TRBD1 | NA | TGTGCCAGCAGGACAGGGAGTAACTATGGCTACACCTTC | CASRTGSNYGYTF
TRBJ2-2 | TRBV25-1 | NA | many | TGTGCCAGCAGTGAATTAAGGGCGAACACCGGGGAGCTGTTTTTT | CASSELRANTGELFF
TRBJ2-3 | TRBV5-5 | TRBD2 | many | TGTGCCAGCAGCAAACTAGCGGCTAGCACAGATACGCAGTATTTT | CASSKLAASTDTQYF
TRBJ2-1 | TRBV7-9 | NA | many | TGTGCCAGCAGCTTAGCAGGGCCTGAGCAGTTCTTC | CASSLAGPEQFF
TRBJ2-5 | TRBV18 | NA | medium-sized | TGTGCCAGCTCACCATGGCAGGTAGAGACCCAGTACTTC | CASSPWQVETQYF
TRBJ2-3 | TRBV6-6 | NA | medium-sized | TGTGCCAGCAGAAGCGGCACAGATACGCAGTATTTT | CASRSGTDTQYF
TRBJ2-1 | TRBV7-9 | TRBD2 | NA | TGTGCCAGCGCTAGACGGACTAGCGGGAGTATTAATGAGCAGTTCTTC | CASARRTSGSINEQFF
TRBJ2-1 | TRBV6-1 | NA | large | TGTGCCAGCAGCGTTACCGGGACCTACAATGAGCAGTTCTTC | CASSVTGTYNEQFF
TRBJ1-4 | TRBV15 | NA | medium-sized | TGTGCCACCAGCGGAAACCGGGGCCTGAGGGGAGAAAAACTGTTTTTT | CATSGNRGLRGEKLFF
TRBJ2-3 | TRBV5-6 | TRBD2 | NA | TGTGCCAGCAGCTTGGTTCGGGACTATGACCGTTCCACAGATACGCAGTATTTT | CASSLVRDYDRSTDTQYF
TRBJ1-5 | TRBV6-1 | NA | many | TGTGCCAGCAGTGAAGCGCTTCAGGGCGGAGATCAGCCCCAGCATTTT | CASSEALQGGDQPQHF
TRBJ2-3 | TRBV20-1 | TRBD2 | NA | TGCAGTGCAAAGAGCCCGACTAGCTCAGATACGCAGTATTTT | CSAKSPTSSDTQYF
TRBJ1-5 | TRBV20-1 | TRBD1 | many | TGCAGTGCTAGAGATCCCGACAGGGGAGGAGGTCAGCCCCAGCATTTT | CSARDPDRGGGQPQHF
TRBJ2-3 | TRBV19 | TRBD2 | medium-sized | TGTGCCAGTAGTCCCATTAGCGGGAGTGGCGCAGATACGCAGTATTTT | CASSPISGSGADTQYF
TRBJ1-6 | TRBV15 | NA | medium-sized | TGTGCCACCAGCGTCAGAGTCAGTCATTCACCCCTCCACTTT | CATSVRVSHSPLHF
TRBJ1-5 | TRBV12-3/TRBV12-4 | NA | many | TGTGCCAGCAGTCAAAAGACAGGAACCACCAATCAGCCCCAGCATTTT | CASSQKTGTTNQPQHF
TRBJ2-1 | TRBV20-1 | TRBD2 | few | TGCAGTGCTAGAGGGGAGGGCTCCTACAATGAGCAGTTCTTC | CSARGEGSYNEQFF